This T cell receptor beta chain came from a study of pediatric ulcerative colitis. Notes on the study in general: All ulcerative colitis patients, but no controls, carried two rectal clonotypes.

Rectal tissue came from one to two pinch biopsies taken at colonoscopy. Method: immunoSEQ multiplex PCR; TCRdb's copy keeps in-frame clones and lacks some. The sample has some 40,000 clones, 75% seen once. Germline V CDR1 and CDR2: MNHEY, SMNVEV (reference sequence). The CDR3 extends over 14 amino acids. Trimming pared 10 bases from V and 2 bases from J, leaving 15 bases between. In regard to this clone: Its antigen is still unknown.

The V gene is TRBV27, the J gene TRBJ2-1; D is perhaps TRBD2 (7 bases). Material for sequencing was gut tissue. The origin of this receptor is a boy aged 5-17 years with severe ulcerative colitis. The CDR3 DNA is TGTGCCATCAAACGGGGGGCGACCTACAATGAGCAGTTCTTC. It encodes CAIKRGATYNEQFF.